This TCR beta chain is from a study of post-analysis software for immune sequencing data. Unique molecular identifiers tagged the TCR beta cDNA libraries. MiXCR was run by TCRdb on the PCR reads, yielding one entry per CDR3 protein. This sample has about 540,000 distinct CDR3 sequences; around 34% occur once, and the top ten carry approximately 6%. The clonotype comes from a girl under 18 with multiple sclerosis. Sequenced input: blood.

The CDR3 here is CASSSTGVANEKLFF. Here the CDR3 DNA reads TGTGCCAGCAGTTCAACAGGGGTGGCTAATGAAAAACTGTTTTTT. J is TRBJ1-4 and V is TRBV12-3 or TRBV12-4; 7 positions match TRBD1. Trimming removed 4 bases from V and 3 bases from J; junction bases left unmatched: 5. The CDR3 is made up of 15 amino acids.